The clone carrying this T cell receptor beta chain has a count of ten or more. Its specificity is unknown. This record belongs to a study of T-cell reconstitution after alpha-beta-depleted transplantation in children. Preparation of the TCRbeta library used unique molecular identifiers. TCRdb reanalysed the PCR reads using MiXCR and keeps one entry per CDR3 protein. The data show 150,000 to 250,000 distinct CDR3 sequences, roughly 6.3% seen once. The CDR3 extends over 16 amino acids. Between the trimmed V and J ends, which lost 2 bases and 6 bases, there was a span of 16 bases. Germline-derived CDR1 and CDR2 are SNHLY and FYNNEI. Broader study findings: Reportedly, roughly two months post-transplant, alpha-beta T cells arose from several hundred expanded graft clones. Counts and diversity of T cells one year after transplant came mostly from newly produced T cells.

The chain uses TRBV2 and TRBJ2-2; perhaps TRBD2 as D (5 bases). Specimen: PBMCs, collected before TCRalphabeta/CD19-depleted stem cell transplant. The sequence was obtained from a girl less than two years old with combined immunodeficiency, due to receive a stem cell transplant. The CDR3 nucleotides are TGTGCCAGCAGTGAAAGCGCCTGGTCTAGCCCCGGGGAGCTGTTTTTT. Translation: CASSESAWSSPGELFF.